The 5 T cell receptor beta chains in this list originate from one sample, sequenced in a study of T cell responses to AZD1222 COVID-19 vaccine. Sequencing used immunoSEQ multiplex PCR; TCRdb keeps in-frame clones, though not all of them. Here the sample spans 90,000 or so clones, about 88% being singletons. The sequencing here drew on peripheral blood, taken on day 0 of AZD1222 vaccination. The receptors originated from an adult in good health.

The chain carries TRBV7-2 and TRBJ1-3; the D gene is possibly TRBD1 (6 bases). The germline V gene has CDR1 SGHTA and CDR2 FQGNSA. The CDR3 runs to 16 residues. V was cut by 5 bases and J by 0 bases, with 14 bases left in between. In DNA, the CDR3 is TGTGCCAGCAGCGGAGGACAGATCCGCTCTGGAAACACCATATATTTT. Encoded protein: CASSGGQIRSGNTIYF.

The chain employs TRBV7-9 and TRBJ1-3, with D possibly TRBD1 on 5 matching bases. The CDR3 runs 13 residues. V was clipped by 4 bases and J by 4 bases, with 8 bases between them. Looked up from germline, CDR1 is SEHNR and CDR2 is FQNEAQ (reference sequence). The CDR3 loop is CASSSGYGNTIYF. The CDR3 DNA reads as TGTGCCAGCAGCTCAGGGTACGGAAACACCATATATTTT.

This chain connects TRBV19 to TRBJ1-1; D gene unclear. Germline assignment: CDR1 LNHDA and CDR2 SQIVND (reference sequence). The V and J ends lost 4 bases and 5 bases respectively, with 14 bases between them. The CDR3 runs 14 residues. The CDR3: CASSRVGDGTEAFF. CDR3 sequence (DNA): TGTGCCAGTAGTAGGGTCGGGGATGGGACTGAAGCTTTCTTT.

The chain is built from TRBV6-2 or TRBV6-3 and TRBJ2-5; 12 bases map to TRBD2. Germline V gene data show CDR1 as MNHEY and CDR2 as SVGEGT. The ends lost 6 bases at V and 7 bases at J; junction bases unmatched: 9. The CDR3 totals 15 residues. Here the CDR3 DNA reads TGTGCCAGCAGCTGGACTAGCGGGGATTTGGGGACCCAGTACTTC. Its translation: CASSWTSGDLGTQYF.

The sample holds one count of this clone. This chain uses TRBV28 with TRBJ1-2; D uncertain. The CDR3 has 12 residues. V shed 6 bases and J shed 9 bases, with 14 bases lying between them. Looked up from germline, CDR1 is MDHEN and CDR2 is SYDVKM. Here the CDR3 reads CASSPGIRSYTF. The CDR3 nucleotides read TGTGCCAGCAGCCCTGGGATTAGGAGCTACACCTTC.